This TCR beta chain stems from a study of cytomegalovirus exposure and HLA in healthy donors. Whole-study context: An early release of data contained about 85 million unique TCRs, which came from HLA-typed donors. Broader study findings: According to an earlier analysis, most TCR beta V segments yielded productive rearrangements about 90% or about 30% of the time. Analysis was performed later, and it showed HLA-associated TCR beta chains to be more clonally expanded than equally common others. According to the study, about 180 TCR beta chains were cytomegalovirus-associated.

A multiplex PCR was run with 60 Vbeta primers and 13 Jbeta primers. Profiled with immunoSEQ multiplex PCR; TCRdb holds only in-frame clones, not every one. Of more than 90,000 clones listed, 60% to 85% were seen once; the top ten hold 4% to 5%. Of note for this clone: Its antigen is unknown.

The CDR3 covers 19 residues. V lost 3 bases, J lost 3 bases, and 9 bases stayed unmatched. Germline V gene data show CDR1 as MNHEY and CDR2 as SMNVEV (reference sequence). The clonotype comes from a man aged 45 to 65 in good health and CMV-seropositive. Sequenced input: PBMCs. The chain has TRBV27 and TRBJ2-6; 12 positions agree with TRBD2. For the CDR3, the DNA is TGTGCCAGCAGTTTCCTCACCCTAGCGGGGGGGCTTGGGGCCAACGTCCTGACTTTC. Amino acid sequence: CASSFLTLAGGLGANVLTF.